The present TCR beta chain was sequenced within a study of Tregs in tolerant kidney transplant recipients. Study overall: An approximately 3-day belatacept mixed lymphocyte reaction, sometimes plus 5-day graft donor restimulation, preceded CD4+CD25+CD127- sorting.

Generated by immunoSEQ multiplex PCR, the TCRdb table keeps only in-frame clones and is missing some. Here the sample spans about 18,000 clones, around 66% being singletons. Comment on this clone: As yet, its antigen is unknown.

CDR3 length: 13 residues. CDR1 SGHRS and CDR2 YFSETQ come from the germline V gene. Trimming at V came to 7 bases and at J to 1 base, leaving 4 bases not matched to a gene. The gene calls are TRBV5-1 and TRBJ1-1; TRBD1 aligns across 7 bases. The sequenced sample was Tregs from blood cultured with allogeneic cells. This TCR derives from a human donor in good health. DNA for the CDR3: TGCGCCAGCCAGGGACAGCCGAACACTGAAGCTTTCTTT. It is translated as CASQGQPNTEAFF. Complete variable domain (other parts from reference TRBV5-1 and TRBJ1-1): KAGVTQTPRYLIKTRGQQVTLSCSPISGHRSVSWYQQTPGQGLQFLFEYFSETQRNKGNFPGRFSGRQFSNSRSEMNVSTLELGDSALYLCASQGQPNTEAFFGQGTRLTVV.